The clone carrying this TCR beta chain showed up just a few times. Its matching antigen is unknown. Time point defined: pre-sensitization, week 0. Noted treatment: therapeutic diphenylcyclopropenone sensitization with weekly scalp DPC. This sample was taken from a study of human T cells and chemical hapten exposure. General study points: Significantly greater numbers of large CDR3 similarity clusters came from expanded TCRs than from controls.

During construction of the library, unique molecular identifiers were attached to individual cDNA molecules for quantitative, reproducible TCR counting. MiXCR, applied by TCRdb to the RACE reads, yields one record per CDR3 protein. The sample records 280,000 or so distinct CDR3 sequences, around 7.7% being singletons. The CDR3 is 17 amino acids. V dropped 1 base and J dropped 0 bases, with 14 bases sitting between them. CDR1 is SGHTA and CDR2 is FQGNSA in the germline V gene. V and J are TRBV7-2 and TRBJ2-3; D uncertain. The sample consisted of whole blood, taken in connection with sensitization to the hapten diphenylcyclopropenone (DPC). The sequence was collected from a man between 18 and 29 years old with alopecia areata. Some clones in this sample may be carry-over from other donors' samples. For the CDR3, the DNA is TGTGCCAGCAGCTTAGTTGGAGTGGGGTTTAGCACAGATACGCAGTATTTT. Protein sequence: CASSLVGVGFSTDTQYF.